A single T cell receptor beta chain is shown here with its context. The entry originates in a study of HIV-infected patients and healthy controls. Trimming pared 6 bases from V and 3 bases from J, leaving 15 bases between. The CDR3 extends over 13 amino acids. CDR1 and CDR2 (germline): DFQATT, SNEGSKA (reference sequence). TCRdb fed the 5' RACE reads into MiXCR, producing one record per CDR3 protein. The sample has around 67,000 distinct CDR3 sequences; roughly a sixth are singletons. What was sequenced was CD4+ T cells from blood. The genes are TRBV20-1 and TRBJ2-7, with D perhaps being TRBD1 or TRBD2 (5 bases each). The receptor was derived from a human donor in good health. The CDR3 spells CSATKTDYYEQYF. The CDR3, as DNA: TGCAGTGCCACGAAGACAGACTACTACGAGCAGTACTTC.